Listed below are T cell receptor beta chains from one sample, sequenced in a study of blood T cell repertoires in COVID-19. The assay was immunoSEQ multiplex PCR, and TCRdb's table has in-frame clones only and misses some. The data show fewer than 250,000 clones, with about 80% seen just once and 2% to 3% held by the top ten. Sequencing input: peripheral blood. These receptors all come from a woman aged 40 to 50 with active or convalescent COVID-19. Each CDR3 is given with its conserved first and last residue. The D gene is left open where the match is weak. Size values are once, few and many counts, or a class for expanded clones, and some rows have none.

V gene	clone size	CDR3 length	D gene	J gene	CDR3 DNA	CDR3 protein
TRBV5-1	NA	16	TRBD1	TRBJ2-1	TGCGCCAGCAGCTTGGCGGGACAGAGCTCCTACAATGAGCAGTTCTTC	CASSLAGQSSYNEQFF
TRBV5-1	NA	15	NA	TRBJ1-3	TGCGCCAGCAGCGAACAGGGTTACTCTGGAAACACCATATATTTT	CASSEQGYSGNTIYF
TRBV29-1	once	13	NA	TRBJ2-3	TGCAGCGTCGAAGAAAACATAAGAGATACGCAGTATTTT	CSVEENIRDTQYF
TRBV6-5	NA	15	NA	TRBJ1-1	TGTGCCAGCAGTTCCCCAGGGGCGGGCAGCACTGAAGCTTTCTTT	CASSSPGAGSTEAFF
TRBV11-2	NA	15	NA	TRBJ2-7	TGTGCCAGCAGCTTTCTAGCTCAGCCGACCTACGAGCAGTACTTC	CASSFLAQPTYEQYF
TRBV5-4	NA	13	TRBD1	TRBJ2-4	TGTGCCAGCAGCTTGGAACAGGGGGACATTCAGTACTTC	CASSLEQGDIQYF
TRBV28	NA	13	TRBD1	TRBJ2-1	TGTGCCAGCAGTGACCGGACAGGGAGAGAGCAGTTCTTC	CASSDRTGREQFF
TRBV5-6	NA	16	TRBD1	TRBJ2-7	TGTGCCAGCAGCCCCGTTGGGGACAGTCACTCCTACGAGCAGTACTTC	CASSPVGDSHSYEQYF
TRBV24-1	NA	16	TRBD1	TRBJ2-1	TGTGCCACCAGTGATCCGGGACAGGGGGGGTACAATGAGCAGTTCTTC	CATSDPGQGGYNEQFF
TRBV30	few	11	TRBD1	TRBJ1-2	TGTGCCTGGAGTGGGACGGACAGGGGGACCTTC	CAWSGTDRGTF
TRBV5-5	NA	13	NA	TRBJ1-3	TGTGCCAGCAGCTTGGACAGGGGAAACACCATATATTTT	CASSLDRGNTIYF
TRBV10-2	NA	13	NA	TRBJ2-7	TGCGCCAGCCGGGATCCTAGCTCCTACGAGCAGTACTTC	CASRDPSSYEQYF